This TCR beta chain was profiled in a study of shared clonotypes between healthy human individuals. Within Nashville, Tennessee resided all donors, each a Caucasian adult. This CDR3 contains 13 residues. Germline-derived CDR1 and CDR2 are SNHLY and FYNNEI. V was cut by 8 bases and J by 3 bases, with 14 bases left in between. The deep-level immunoSEQ assay was used. Assay: immunoSEQ multiplex PCR; the TCRdb copy retains only in-frame clones and omits some. The sample holds 400,000 to 600,000 clones, 79% seen once. In this sample, this clone turned up once. The TCR originated in a woman aged 40 to 50 in good health. Some clones in this sample may be carry-over from other donors' samples. Specimen: PBMCs. The V and J genes are TRBV2 and TRBJ2-7; a weak D match, TRBD2 (6 bases). The CDR3 region has the DNA TGTGCCAGCCTTAGATCGGGACTCTACGAGCAGTACTTC. This gives the protein CASLRSGLYEQYF.